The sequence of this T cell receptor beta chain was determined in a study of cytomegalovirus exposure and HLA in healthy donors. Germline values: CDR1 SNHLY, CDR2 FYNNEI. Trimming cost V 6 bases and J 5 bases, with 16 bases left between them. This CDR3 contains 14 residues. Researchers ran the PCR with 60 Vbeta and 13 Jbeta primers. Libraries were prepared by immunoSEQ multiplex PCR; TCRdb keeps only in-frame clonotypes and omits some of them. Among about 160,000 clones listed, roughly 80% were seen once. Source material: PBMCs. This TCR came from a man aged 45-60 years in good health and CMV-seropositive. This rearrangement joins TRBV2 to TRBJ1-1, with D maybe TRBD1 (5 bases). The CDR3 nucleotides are TGTGCCAGCAGCGCGGACATCCCTGGGACTGAAGCTTTCTTT. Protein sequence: CASSADIPGTEAFF.